This TCR beta chain was retrieved from a study of shared clonotypes between healthy human individuals. Sequenced by immunoSEQ multiplex PCR; TCRdb stores in-frame clones only, minus some. The data show hundreds of thousands of clones, around 73% seen once. This CDR3 has 15 residues. Germline values: CDR1 MDHEN, CDR2 SYDVKM. Between the trimmed V and J ends, which lost 3 bases and 8 bases, there was a span of 16 bases. The sequence derives from a young woman in good health. This chain uses TRBV28 with TRBJ1-4, with D uncertain. Sequences were obtained from memory CD4+ T cells sorted from blood. Subset meaning: CD45RA-negative fraction. As DNA, the CDR3 is TGTGCCAGCAGTTTCGGAGGTGGGGTGAAGGAAAAACTGTTTTTT. The encoded protein is CASSFGGGVKEKLFF. Variable domain in full (rest from reference TRBV28 and TRBJ1-4): DVKVTQSSRYLVKRTGEKVFLECVQDMDHENMFWYRQDPGLGLRLIYFSYDVKMKEKGDIPEGYSVSREKKERFSLILESASTNQTSMYLCASSFGGGVKEKLFFGSGTQLSVL.